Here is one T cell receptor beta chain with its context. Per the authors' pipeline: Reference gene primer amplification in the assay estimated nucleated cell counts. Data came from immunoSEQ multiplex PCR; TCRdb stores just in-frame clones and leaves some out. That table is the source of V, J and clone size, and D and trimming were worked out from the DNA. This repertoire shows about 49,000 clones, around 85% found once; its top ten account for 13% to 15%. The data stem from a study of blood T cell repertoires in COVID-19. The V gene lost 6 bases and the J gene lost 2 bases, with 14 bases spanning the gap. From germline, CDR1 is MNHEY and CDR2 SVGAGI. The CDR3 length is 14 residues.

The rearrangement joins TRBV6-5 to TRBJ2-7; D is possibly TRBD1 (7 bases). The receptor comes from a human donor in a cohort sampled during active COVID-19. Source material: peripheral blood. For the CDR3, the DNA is TGTGCCAGCAGGACTAGGACAGGCCCCTACGAGCAGTACTTC. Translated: CASRTRTGPYEQYF.